A selection of T cell receptor beta chains follows, all from one sample in a study of blood T cell repertoires in COVID-19. Measured with immunoSEQ multiplex PCR; TCRdb has only the in-frame clones, and not every one. In the table there are over 150,000 clones, about 85% of which are singletons. Sequenced input: peripheral blood. These receptors were taken from a man aged 80 or over with COVID-19, enrolled during active disease. CDR3s include the opening cysteine and the closing phenylalanine or tryptophan. The order of the fields is D gene, J gene, V gene, clone size, CDR3 DNA, CDR3 protein. The D gene is left open where the match is weak. Clone size, where shown, is once, few, many, or a class for clones that have expanded.

D: TRBD2
J: TRBJ2-3
V: TRBV6-2/TRBV6-3
size: NA
DNA: TGTGCCAGCAGTACACTAGCGGGGGATGATACGCAGTATTTT
CDR3: CASSTLAGDDTQYF

D: NA
J: TRBJ1-6
V: TRBV7-2
size: NA
DNA: TGTGCCAGCAGCATTAGGGGCAGCCGTACCCCTAATTCACCCCTCCACTTT
CDR3: CASSIRGSRTPNSPLHF

D: NA
J: TRBJ1-2
V: TRBV7-9
size: NA
DNA: TGTGCCAGCAGCACCCAGACAGAACCCCCTAACTATGGCTACACCTTC
CDR3: CASSTQTEPPNYGYTF

D: TRBD1
J: TRBJ2-7
V: TRBV5-5
size: NA
DNA: TGTGCCAGCAGCCCCGGACAGGGAGGTCGCGAGCAGTACTTC
CDR3: CASSPGQGGREQYF

D: NA
J: TRBJ1-6
V: TRBV27
size: NA
DNA: TGTGCCAGCAGTCCTACAGGGCCAGTTGCACCCCTCCACTTT
CDR3: CASSPTGPVAPLHF

D: TRBD1
J: TRBJ2-2
V: TRBV6-2/TRBV6-3
size: NA
DNA: TGTGCCAGCAGTTACCAGGGGGCATGGACCGGGGAGCTGTTTTTT
CDR3: CASSYQGAWTGELFF

D: TRBD1
J: TRBJ2-2
V: TRBV7-2
size: once
DNA: TGTGCCAGCAGCCCCGGCCGAGGGGGCGCCGGGGAGCTGTTTTTT
CDR3: CASSPGRGGAGELFF

D: TRBD1
J: TRBJ2-7
V: TRBV5-6
size: few
DNA: TGTGCCAGCAGCTTGGGGGGACAGGGGTCCTACGAGCAGTACTTC
CDR3: CASSLGGQGSYEQYF

D: TRBD1
J: TRBJ2-1
V: TRBV29-1
size: NA
DNA: TGCAGCGTTGGGGACAGGGAATACAATGAGCAGTTCTTC
CDR3: CSVGDREYNEQFF

D: NA
J: TRBJ1-6
V: TRBV5-1
size: NA
DNA: TGCGCCAGCAGCTTGGAAGCGTCCAATTCACCCCTCCACTTT
CDR3: CASSLEASNSPLHF

D: NA
J: TRBJ2-5
V: TRBV28
size: NA
DNA: TGTGCCAGCAGTTTAGGAGCCGAGACCCAGTACTTC
CDR3: CASSLGAETQYF

D: NA
J: TRBJ2-1
V: TRBV6-5
size: NA
DNA: TGTGCCAGCAGCGACGCGGGCGGCTACAATGAGCAGTTCTTC
CDR3: CASSDAGGYNEQFF

D: NA
J: TRBJ1-5
V: TRBV28
size: NA
DNA: TGTGCCAGCAGCCGTCAGCCCCAGCATTTT
CDR3: CASSRQPQHF

D: NA
J: TRBJ2-7
V: TRBV5-6
size: NA
DNA: TGTGCCAGCAGCTTGGTTAATCCCCCCGAGCAGTACTTC
CDR3: CASSLVNPPEQYF

D: NA
J: TRBJ1-5
V: TRBV12-3/TRBV12-4
size: NA
DNA: TGTGCCAGCACCAATTTGAGGAATCAGCCCCAGCATTTT
CDR3: CASTNLRNQPQHF

D: TRBD1
J: TRBJ1-5
V: TRBV5-1
size: NA
DNA: TGCGCCAGCTTTGCGGCCAGACAGGGACTAGAGCCCCAGCATTTT
CDR3: CASFAARQGLEPQHF

D: NA
J: TRBJ1-4
V: TRBV5-8
size: NA
DNA: TGTGCCAGCAGACGAACAGGGACGGGAAATGAAAAACTGTTTTTT
CDR3: CASRRTGTGNEKLFF

D: TRBD1
J: TRBJ1-1
V: TRBV5-1
size: NA
DNA: TGCGCCAGCAGCCTAGGGGGACAGGCAGTGAACACTGAAGCTTTCTTT
CDR3: CASSLGGQAVNTEAFF

D: TRBD1
J: TRBJ2-3
V: TRBV19
size: once
DNA: TGTGCCAGTAGTGTGGACAGGGGGCGCAGAGATACGCAGTATTTT
CDR3: CASSVDRGRRDTQYF

D: NA
J: TRBJ1-1
V: TRBV18
size: NA
DNA: TGTGCCAGCTCACCAACTTATAAAGGGGCTGAAGCTTTCTTT
CDR3: CASSPTYKGAEAFF

D: NA
J: TRBJ1-2
V: TRBV10-3
size: few
DNA: TGTGCCACCCGCTTCCAGGGTCTCTATGGCTACACCTTC
CDR3: CATRFQGLYGYTF

D: TRBD2
J: TRBJ2-7
V: TRBV7-9
size: NA
DNA: TGTGCCAGCAGCAGCCGGACTAGCGGGGGCCTGAGCTCCTACGAGCAGTACTTC
CDR3: CASSSRTSGGLSSYEQYF

D: NA
J: TRBJ2-1
V: TRBV1
size: NA
DNA: TGCACCAGCAGCCAAACACGGGACAGAACCAATGAGCAGTTCTTC
CDR3: CTSSQTRDRTNEQFF

D: TRBD1
J: TRBJ2-5
V: TRBV4-1
size: once
DNA: TGCGCCAGCAGCCATGGAGCCCGTTCTTCCAGGGGGCGAGGTCAAGAGACCCAGTACTTC
CDR3: CASSHGARSSRGRGQETQYF

D: TRBD1
J: TRBJ1-1
V: TRBV20-1
size: NA
DNA: TGCAGTGCTAGTACAGGGGCTAAAGCTTTCTTT
CDR3: CSASTGAKAFF

D: TRBD1
J: TRBJ2-1
V: TRBV15
size: few
DNA: TGTGCCACCAGCAGAGAGTCCCTGGGACAGATCAATGAGCAGTTCTTC
CDR3: CATSRESLGQINEQFF

D: TRBD1
J: TRBJ1-2
V: TRBV29-1
size: NA
DNA: TGCAGCGTTGGTTCCCTCTCTGGACAGGGGGTTAGTGGCTACACCTTC
CDR3: CSVGSLSGQGVSGYTF

D: NA
J: TRBJ1-1
V: TRBV10-3
size: NA
DNA: TGTGCCATCAGAGATGACACAGGGTCCAATCGAGGCACTGAAGCTTTCTTT
CDR3: CAIRDDTGSNRGTEAFF

D: TRBD1
J: TRBJ2-6
V: TRBV10-3
size: NA
DNA: TGTGCCATTGGGACAGGGGGTACATCTGGGGCCAACGTCCTGACTTTC
CDR3: CAIGTGGTSGANVLTF

D: NA
J: TRBJ2-3
V: TRBV21-1
size: NA
DNA: TGTGCCAGCACCCAAGGCGGGGGGGGCACAGATACGCAGTATTTT
CDR3: CASTQGGGGTDTQYF

D: TRBD2
J: TRBJ2-3
V: TRBV5-4
size: NA
DNA: TGTGCCAGCAGCCTAGAGCTAGCGGGAGCAGATACGCAGTATTTT
CDR3: CASSLELAGADTQYF

D: TRBD2
J: TRBJ2-7
V: TRBV4-2
size: NA
DNA: TGTGCCAGCAGCCAAGGACTAGCGGCGTCCTACGAGCAGTACTTC
CDR3: CASSQGLAASYEQYF

D: TRBD1
J: TRBJ1-2
V: TRBV6-5
size: NA
DNA: TGTGCCAGCAGTTGGGGGACAGATTATGGCTACACCTTC
CDR3: CASSWGTDYGYTF